This T cell receptor beta chain derives from a study of T-cell memory formation after mild COVID-19. Study-wide findings and caveats: Pre-infection memory showed some responding clones, and this suggested that cross-reactive memory joined.

Points on this clonotype: Its antigen remains unknown.

The junction had 10 bases not matched to a gene; V was cut back by 5 bases and J by 6 bases. Germline values: CDR1 KGHDR, CDR2 SFDVKD. The CDR3 has 16 amino acids. A 5'RACE reaction primed in the constant segment made cDNA libraries of TCR alpha and TCR beta, and these carried sample barcodes and UMIs. Using its own MiXCR run on the 5' RACE reads, TCRdb lists one record per CDR3 protein. The sample includes hundreds of thousands of distinct CDR3 sequences, 15% to 20% seen only once; the top ten take about 8.1%. The rearrangement joins TRBV24-1 to TRBJ2-7; 12 bases fit TRBD1. This TCR derives from an adult woman who had mild COVID-19 (a few samples of this study predate the infection). Cell type and time point are not known. Material for sequencing was PBMCs or a T cell subset sorted from them (not recorded which). The CDR3 bases are TGTGCCACCAGTGCGCCGGGACAGGGGGCTTTCGGCGAGCAGTACTTC. It is translated as CATSAPGQGAFGEQYF.